This T cell receptor (beta chain) was identified in a study of T cells after yellow fever vaccination. Study-wide background: Fractions with few cells were prepared using SMART-Seq v4 Ultra Low Input. The study, taken as a whole, reports: Post-booster reappearance was seen for most primary-vaccination clones (about 96% CD4, around 88% CD8).

Germline lookup yields CDR1 MNHEY and CDR2 SMNVEV (reference sequence). V dropped 4 bases and J dropped 12 bases, with 15 bases sitting between them. This CDR3 has 12 residues. In the case of this clonotype: Its antigen is not identified.

5'RACE template switching generated TCR cDNA, adding a universal primer site and UMIs. Via MiXCR, TCRdb re-called the 5' RACE reads, giving one row per CDR3 protein. The table lists under 700,000 distinct CDR3 sequences, around a sixth of them singletons. The chain is built from TRBV27 and TRBJ1-1, with a possible D match to TRBD1 (6 bases). The starting material was PBMCs, obtained around 5 days after the first yellow fever vaccination. The TCR was taken from a man younger than 35 who received the YFV17D yellow fever vaccine. The CDR3 bases are TGTGCCAGCAGTTCCGGGGGCTCGTCAACTTTCTTT. Amino acids: CASSSGGSSTFF.